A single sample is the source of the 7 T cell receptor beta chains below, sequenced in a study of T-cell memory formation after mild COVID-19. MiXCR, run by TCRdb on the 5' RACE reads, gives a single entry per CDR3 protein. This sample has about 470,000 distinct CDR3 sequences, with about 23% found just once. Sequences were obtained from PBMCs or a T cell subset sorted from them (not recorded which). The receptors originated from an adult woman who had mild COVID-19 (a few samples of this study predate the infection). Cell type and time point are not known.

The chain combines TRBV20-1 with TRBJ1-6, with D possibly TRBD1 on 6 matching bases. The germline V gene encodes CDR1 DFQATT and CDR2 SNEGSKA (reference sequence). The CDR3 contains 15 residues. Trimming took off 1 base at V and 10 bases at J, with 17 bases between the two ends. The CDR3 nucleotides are TGCAGTGCTAGAGGGGGGACAAGGGTGGGGTCACCCCTCCACTTT. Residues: CSARGGTRVGSPLHF.

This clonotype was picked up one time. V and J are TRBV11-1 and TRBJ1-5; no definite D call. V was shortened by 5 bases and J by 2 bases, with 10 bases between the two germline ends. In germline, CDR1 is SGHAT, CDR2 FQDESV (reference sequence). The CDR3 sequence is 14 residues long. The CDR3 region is CASSHGPGNQPQHF. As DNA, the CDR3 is TGTGCCAGCAGCCATGGACCTGGCAATCAGCCCCAGCATTTT.

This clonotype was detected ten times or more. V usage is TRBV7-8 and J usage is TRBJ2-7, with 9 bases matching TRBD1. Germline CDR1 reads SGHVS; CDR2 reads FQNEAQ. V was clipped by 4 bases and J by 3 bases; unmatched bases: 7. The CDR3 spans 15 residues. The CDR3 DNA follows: TGTGCCAGCAGCTCTGGACAGGGGCCCTTCTACGAGCAGTACTTC. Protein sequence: CASSSGQGPFYEQYF.

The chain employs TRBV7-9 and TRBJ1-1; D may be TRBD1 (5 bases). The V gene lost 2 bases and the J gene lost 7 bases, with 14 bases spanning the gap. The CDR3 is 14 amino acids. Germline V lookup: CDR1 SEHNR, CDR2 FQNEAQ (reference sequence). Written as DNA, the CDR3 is TGTGCCAGCAGCTTACATGACGGGGACGGTGAAGCTTTCTTT. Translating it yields CASSLHDGDGEAFF.

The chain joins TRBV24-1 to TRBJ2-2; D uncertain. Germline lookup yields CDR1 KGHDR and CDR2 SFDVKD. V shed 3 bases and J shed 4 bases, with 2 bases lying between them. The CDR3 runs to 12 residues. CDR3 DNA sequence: TGTGCCACCAGTGATCGCACCGGGGAGCTGTTTTTT. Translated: CATSDRTGELFF.

CDR3 in amino acids: CASSLGTGGPEQYF. The DNA for the CDR3 is TGTGCCAGCAGCTTAGGGACAGGGGGCCCCGAGCAGTACTTC. The chain carries TRBV7-6 and TRBJ2-7; 11 bases fit TRBD1. In germline, CDR1 is SGHVS, CDR2 FNYEAQ. V lost 1 base and J lost 6; bases outside the gene matches: 2. The CDR3 runs 14 residues.

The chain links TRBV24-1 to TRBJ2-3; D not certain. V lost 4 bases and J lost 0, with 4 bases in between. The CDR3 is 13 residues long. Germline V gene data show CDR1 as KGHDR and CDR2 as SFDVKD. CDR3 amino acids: CATSDSSTDTQYF. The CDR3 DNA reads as TGTGCCACCAGTGACAGCAGCACAGATACGCAGTATTTT.